This T cell receptor (beta chain) was documented in a study of CD8 T cells in ankylosing spondylitis. TCRdb analysed the 5' RACE reads with MiXCR anew, one entry per CDR3 protein. The top ten hold 2.6% of the sample, which has some 220,000 distinct CDR3 sequences, more than 9% seen once. Germline values: CDR1 SGHRS, CDR2 YFSETQ. This CDR3 is built from 15 residues. V shed 5 bases, J shed 2 bases, and the junction held 7 bases outside the gene matches. The chain recombines TRBV5-1 with TRBJ2-7; 10 nucleotides line up with TRBD1. The TCR was taken from a male donor with ankylosing spondylitis or in good health (not recorded which). The specimen was blood, either unsorted or a sorted T cell fraction (not recorded which). The CDR3 loop is CASSLPGQGPYEQYF. The CDR3, as DNA: TGCGCCAGCAGTTTGCCGGGACAGGGGCCCTACGAGCAGTACTTC.